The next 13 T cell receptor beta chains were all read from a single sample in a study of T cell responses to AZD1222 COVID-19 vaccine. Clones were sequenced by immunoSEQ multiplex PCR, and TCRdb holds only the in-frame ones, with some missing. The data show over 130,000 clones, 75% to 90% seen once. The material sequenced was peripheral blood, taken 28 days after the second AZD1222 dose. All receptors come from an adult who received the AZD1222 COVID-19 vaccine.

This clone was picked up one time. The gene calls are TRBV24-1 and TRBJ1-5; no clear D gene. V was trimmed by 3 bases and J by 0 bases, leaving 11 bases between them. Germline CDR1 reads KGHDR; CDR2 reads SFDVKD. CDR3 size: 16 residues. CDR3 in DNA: TGTGCCACCAGTGATGGGAGGAGATATAGCAATCAGCCCCAGCATTTT. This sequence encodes CATSDGRRYSNQPQHF.

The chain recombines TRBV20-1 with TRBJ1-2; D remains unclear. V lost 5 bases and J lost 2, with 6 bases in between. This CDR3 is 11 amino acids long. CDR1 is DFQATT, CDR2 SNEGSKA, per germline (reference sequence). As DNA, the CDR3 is TGCAGTGCTCCAGTAAACTATGGCTACACCTTC. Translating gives CSAPVNYGYTF.

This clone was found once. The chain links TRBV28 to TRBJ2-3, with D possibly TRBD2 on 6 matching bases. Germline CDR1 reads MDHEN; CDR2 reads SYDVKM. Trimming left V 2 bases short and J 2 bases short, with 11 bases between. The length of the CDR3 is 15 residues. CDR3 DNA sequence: TGTGCCAGCAGTTTAGCGGGGAGTCACACAGATACGCAGTATTTT. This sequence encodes CASSLAGSHTDTQYF. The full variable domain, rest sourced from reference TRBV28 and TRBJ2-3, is DVKVTQSSRYLVKRTGEKVFLECVQDMDHENMFWYRQDPGLGLRLIYFSYDVKMKEKGDIPEGYSVSREKKERFSLILESASTNQTSMYLCASSLAGSHTDTQYFGPGTRLTVL.

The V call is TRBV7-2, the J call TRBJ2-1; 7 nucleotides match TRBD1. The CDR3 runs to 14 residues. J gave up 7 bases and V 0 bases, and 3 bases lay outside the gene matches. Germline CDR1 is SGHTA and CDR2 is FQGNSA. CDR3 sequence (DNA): TGTGCCAGCAGCTTAGCGCAGGGGGTGAATGAGCAGTTCTTC. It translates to CASSLAQGVNEQFF.

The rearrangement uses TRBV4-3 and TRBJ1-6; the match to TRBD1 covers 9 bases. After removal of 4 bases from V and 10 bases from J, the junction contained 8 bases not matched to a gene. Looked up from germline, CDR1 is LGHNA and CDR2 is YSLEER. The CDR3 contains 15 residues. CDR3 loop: CASSLGTGSGSPLHF. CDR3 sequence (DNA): TGCGCCAGCAGCCTCGGGACAGGGAGTGGGTCACCCCTCCACTTT.

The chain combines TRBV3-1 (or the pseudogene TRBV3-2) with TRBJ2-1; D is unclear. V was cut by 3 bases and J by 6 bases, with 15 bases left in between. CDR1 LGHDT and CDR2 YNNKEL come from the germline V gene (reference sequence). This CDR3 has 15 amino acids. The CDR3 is CASSHRGSRINEQFF. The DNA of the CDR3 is TGTGCCAGCAGCCACCGCGGCAGCCGTATCAATGAGCAGTTCTTC.

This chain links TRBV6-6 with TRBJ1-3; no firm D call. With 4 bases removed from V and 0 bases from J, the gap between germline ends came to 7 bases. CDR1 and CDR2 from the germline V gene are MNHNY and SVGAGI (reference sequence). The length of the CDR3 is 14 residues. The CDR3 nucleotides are TGTGCCAGCAGTTGGTCAGTCTCTGGAAACACCATATATTTT. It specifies CASSWSVSGNTIYF.

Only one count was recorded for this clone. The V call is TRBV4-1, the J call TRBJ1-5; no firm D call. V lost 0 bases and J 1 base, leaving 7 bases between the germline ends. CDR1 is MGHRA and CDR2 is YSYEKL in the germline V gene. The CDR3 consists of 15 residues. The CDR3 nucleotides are TGCGCCAGCAGCCAAGATATGGCAAGCAATCAGCCCCAGCATTTT. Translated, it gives CASSQDMASNQPQHF.

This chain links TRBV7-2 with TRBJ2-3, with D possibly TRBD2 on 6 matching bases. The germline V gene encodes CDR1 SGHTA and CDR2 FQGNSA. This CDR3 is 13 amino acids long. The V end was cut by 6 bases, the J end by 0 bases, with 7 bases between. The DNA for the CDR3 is TGTGCCAGCAGAAGCGGGAGCACAGATACGCAGTATTTT. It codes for CASRSGSTDTQYF.

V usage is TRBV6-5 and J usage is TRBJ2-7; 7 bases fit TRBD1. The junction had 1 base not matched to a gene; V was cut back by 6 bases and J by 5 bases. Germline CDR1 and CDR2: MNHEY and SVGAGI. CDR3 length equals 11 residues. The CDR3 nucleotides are TGTGCCAGCAGGACAGGGAACGAGCAGTACGTC. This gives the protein CASRTGNEQYV.

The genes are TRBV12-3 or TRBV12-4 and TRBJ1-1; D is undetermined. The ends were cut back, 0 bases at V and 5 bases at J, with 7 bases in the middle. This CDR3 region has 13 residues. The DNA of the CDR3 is TGTGCCAGCAGTTTAGCAGGGTTAACTGAAGCTTTCTTT. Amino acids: CASSLAGLTEAFF.

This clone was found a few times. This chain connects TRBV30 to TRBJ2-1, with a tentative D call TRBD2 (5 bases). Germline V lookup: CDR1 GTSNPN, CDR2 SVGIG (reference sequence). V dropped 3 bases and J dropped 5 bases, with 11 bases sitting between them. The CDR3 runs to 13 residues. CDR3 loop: CAWRGKGDNEQFF. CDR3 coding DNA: TGTGCCTGGAGGGGGAAGGGAGACAATGAGCAGTTCTTC.

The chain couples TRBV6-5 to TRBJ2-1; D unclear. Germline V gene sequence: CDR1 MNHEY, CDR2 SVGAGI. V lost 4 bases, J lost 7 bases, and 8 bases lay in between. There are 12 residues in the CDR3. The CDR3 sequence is CASSSKLNEQFF. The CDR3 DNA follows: TGTGCCAGCAGTTCGAAGCTTAATGAGCAGTTCTTC.